This record covers a single T cell receptor beta chain. V was clipped by 10 bases and J by 6 bases; unmatched bases: 9. Germline CDR1 reads LGHDT; CDR2 reads YNNKEL (reference sequence). The CDR3 loop spans 13 amino acids. Original handling: Reference gene primer amplification gave nucleated cell count estimates. Profiled with immunoSEQ multiplex PCR; TCRdb holds only in-frame clones, not every one. The V and J calls and the clone size are those of that table, but D and trimming were determined from the DNA. The data show about 360,000 clones, more than 75% seen once. This specimen comes from a study of blood T cell repertoires in COVID-19. Study information: Acute-phase and convalescent COVID-19 samples originated in the United States, Italy and Spain. T cells, B-cell-depleted T cells, or PBMCs provided the cDNA or gDNA that served as material.

The chain links TRBV3-1 (or the pseudogene TRBV3-2) to TRBJ2-7; 10 nucleotides match TRBD1. Source material: peripheral blood. This sequence originates from a human donor in a cohort sampled during active COVID-19. The CDR3 reads CATEDRGNGEQYF. Here the CDR3 DNA reads TGTGCCACCGAGGACAGGGGGAATGGCGAGCAGTACTTC.